The table lists the clone carrying this TCR beta chain with a count of one. This sample was included in a study of blood T cells in healthy people across ages. Study-wide context: The template switching approach captured approximately one barcoded beta molecule for every two T cells.

Alongside a J-beta primer mix, a sample-barcoded 5' primer served in a second PCR lasting 7 to 11 cycles. Every sample returned 2.5 million or more CDR3-containing paired-end reads. TCRdb recomputed calls from the 5' RACE reads with MiXCR, one row per CDR3 protein. The table has 760,000 or so distinct CDR3 sequences, 20% to 30% seen once. CDR1 and CDR2 (germline): SGHVS, FQNEAQ. This CDR3 comprises 16 residues. The V end lost 5 bases, the J end lost 1 base, and 17 bases lay between the germline ends. These data also formed part of another study, on T cells of mothers and their children.

This receptor was obtained from a boy younger than 18 in good health. Sequences were obtained from blood. The V and J genes are TRBV7-8 and TRBJ2-5, with D unresolved. CDR3 coding DNA: TGTGCCAGCAGCGTCGCTCGGTACGGTACCCAAGAGACCCAGTACTTC. Translated: CASSVARYGTQETQYF. The full variable domain, with the rest looked up from reference TRBV7-8 and TRBJ2-5, is GAGVSQSPRYKVAKRGQDVALRCDPISGHVSLFWYQQALGQGPEFLTYFQNEAQLDKSGLPSDRFFAERPEGSVSTLKIQRTQQEDSAVYLCASSVARYGTQETQYFGPGTRLLVL.